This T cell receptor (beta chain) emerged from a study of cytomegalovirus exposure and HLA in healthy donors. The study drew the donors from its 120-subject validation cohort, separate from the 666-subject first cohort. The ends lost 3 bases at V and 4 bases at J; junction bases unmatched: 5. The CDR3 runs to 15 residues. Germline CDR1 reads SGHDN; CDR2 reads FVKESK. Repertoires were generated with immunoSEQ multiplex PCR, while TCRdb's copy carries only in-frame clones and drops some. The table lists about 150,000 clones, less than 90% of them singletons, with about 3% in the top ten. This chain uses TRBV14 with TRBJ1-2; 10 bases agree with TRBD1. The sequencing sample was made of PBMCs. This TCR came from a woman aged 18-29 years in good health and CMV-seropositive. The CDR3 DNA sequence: TGTGCCAGCAGCCAGGAGGGACAGGGGAGCTATGGCTACACCTTC. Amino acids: CASSQEGQGSYGYTF.